Below are 16 T cell receptor beta chains sequenced from a single sample in a study of regulatory T cells in long-lasting Graves disease. As for time point: persistent/refractory GD, antithyroid drugs over 5 years with positive TRAb. From PBMCs, RNA was extracted and then used to make the TCR library. Construction of TCR beta libraries relied on iRepertoire HTBI primers and on Arm-PCR targeting CDR3 regions. From the multiplex PCR reads, TCRdb called clonotypes with MiXCR, one entry per CDR3 protein. The sample holds about 450,000 distinct CDR3 sequences, around a quarter seen once. Sequencing was performed on peripheral blood mononuclear cells (PBMCs), taken when the disease was refractory, from a patient treated with antithyroid drugs. The receptors originated from a female donor with Graves disease.

This clonotype was recorded many times. This rearrangement joins TRBV7-2 to TRBJ1-2, with 7 bases identical to TRBD1. CDR3 length: 14 residues. Germline lookup yields CDR1 SGHTA and CDR2 FQGNSA. Trimming cost V 4 bases and J 7 bases; bases outside gene matches: 9. The chain's CDR3 is CASSSQTGSFGYTF. CDR3 DNA sequence: TGTGCCAGCAGCTCCCAGACAGGGAGCTTTGGCTACACCTTC. The whole variable domain, remainder taken from reference TRBV7-2 and TRBJ1-2, is GAGVSQSPSNKVTEKGKDVELRCDPISGHTALYWYRQSLGQGLEFLIYFQGNSAPDKSGLPSDRFSAERTGGSVSTLTIQRTQQEDSAVYLCASSSQTGSFGYTFGSGTRLTVV.

This clonotype has a count of ten or more. The chain recombines TRBV30 with TRBJ1-2; D perhaps matches TRBD1 (5 bases). The CDR3 length is 15 residues. V was cut by 4 bases and J by 5 bases, with 20 bases left in between. The V gene's germline CDR1 is GTSNPN and CDR2 SVGIG (reference sequence). CDR3 nucleotide sequence: TGTGCCTGGAATGATAAAGGGGCCGGATCATATGGCTACACCTTC. Amino acids: CAWNDKGAGSYGYTF.

This clonotype was observed at least ten times. The chain uses TRBV6-2 or TRBV6-3 and TRBJ1-5; 7 nucleotides align to TRBD1. The V and J ends lost 4 bases and 6 bases, in that order; junction bases with no gene match: 6. This CDR3 is 14 amino acids long. From germline, CDR1 is MNHEY and CDR2 SVGEGT. The CDR3 reads CASSSTGSFQPQHF. Written as DNA, the CDR3 is TGTGCCAGCAGTTCGACAGGGAGTTTTCAGCCCCAGCATTTT.

This clonotype was seen many times. This chain links TRBV6-2 or TRBV6-3 with TRBJ2-7; D not resolved. From germline, CDR1 is MNHEY and CDR2 SVGEGT. V lost 7 bases and J lost 7, with 17 bases in between. This CDR3 contains 13 residues. The CDR3 spells CASMSVGLGEQYF. The CDR3 DNA is TGTGCCAGCATGTCGGTGGGTCTGGGGGAGCAGTACTTC.

The chain combines TRBV6-2 or TRBV6-3 with TRBJ2-1; the match to TRBD2 covers 8 bases. Germline V gene data show CDR1 as MNHEY and CDR2 as SVGEGT. The CDR3 extends over 18 amino acids. After removal of 0 bases from V and 0 bases from J, the junction contained 7 bases not matched to a gene. The CDR3 region is CASSYSVLAGYSYNEQFF. CDR3 bases: TGTGCCAGCAGTTACTCCGTCCTAGCGGGCTACTCCTACAATGAGCAGTTCTTC.

The chain carries TRBV6-2 or TRBV6-3 and TRBJ2-5; D may be TRBD1 or TRBD2 (5 bases each). The CDR3 runs to 17 residues. Trimming pared 0 bases from V and 2 bases from J, leaving 16 bases between. Germline V gives CDR1 MNHEY, CDR2 SVGEGT. Here the CDR3 DNA reads TGTGCCAGCAGTTACTCGAAGAGGGGACGTATTCAAGAGACCCAGTACTTC. This translates into CASSYSKRGRIQETQYF.

The CDR3 spells CASRPGTGFEAFF. CDR3 sequence (DNA): TGTGCCAGCCGTCCCGGGACGGGATTTGAAGCTTTCTTT. The chain has TRBV6-1 and TRBJ1-1, with a tentative D call TRBD1 (5 bases). V was pared by 8 bases and J by 7 bases, with 17 bases between. The V gene's germline CDR1 is MNHNS and CDR2 SASEGT. This CDR3 contains 13 residues.

This clonotype was seen many times. The chain couples TRBV12-3 or TRBV12-4 to TRBJ1-1; the match to TRBD1 covers 8 bases. This CDR3 has 15 amino acids. V lost 10 bases to trimming and J lost 0 bases; unmatched junction nucleotides: 10. CDR3 amino acids: CATQPQGALNTEAFF. CDR3 nucleotide sequence: TGTGCCACCCAACCTCAGGGGGCTTTGAACACTGAAGCTTTCTTT.

At least ten counts were recorded for this clonotype. V usage is TRBV7-2 and J usage is TRBJ2-5; a weak D match, TRBD2 (6 bases). V lost 0 bases to trimming and J lost 5 bases, with 10 bases between them. The CDR3 has 14 residues. Per the germline V gene, CDR1 is SGHTA and CDR2 is FQGNSA. CDR3 sequence (DNA): TGTGCCAGCAGCTTAGCGTTACGGGGGGAGACCCAGTACTTC. It is translated as CASSLALRGETQYF. Full variable domain (remainder filled in from reference TRBV7-2 and TRBJ2-5): GAGVSQSPSNKVTEKGKDVELRCDPISGHTALYWYRQSLGQGLEFLIYFQGNSAPDKSGLPSDRFSAERTGGSVSTLTIQRTQQEDSAVYLCASSLALRGETQYFGPGTRLLVL.

This clonotype was counted at least ten times. The V call is TRBV28, the J call TRBJ1-5, with D maybe TRBD1 (5 bases). Trimming stripped 2 bases from V and 2 bases from J, with 10 bases between. The CDR3 length is 15 residues. CDR1 and CDR2 from the germline V gene are MDHEN and SYDVKM. CDR3 sequence (DNA): TGTGCCAGCAGTTTACGCGGGGCGGGCAATCAGCCCCAGCATTTT. This codes for CASSLRGAGNQPQHF.

The table lists this clonotype with a few counts. The rearrangement uses TRBV7-2 and TRBJ1-1; weak D call: TRBD1 (6 bases). The CDR3 extends over 14 amino acids. CDR1 and CDR2 from the germline V gene are SGHTA and FQGNSA. V was pared by 6 bases and J by 1 base, with 12 bases between. CDR3 residues: CASRSPTGNTEAFF. The CDR3, as DNA: TGTGCCAGCAGGTCCCCGACAGGGAACACTGAAGCTTTCTTT.

The chain has TRBV2 and TRBJ1-3; 7 nucleotides match TRBD1. The junction had 11 bases not matched to a gene; V was cut back by 6 bases and J by 9 bases. The CDR3 totals 14 residues. Germline V gene lookup returns CDR1 SNHLY and CDR2 FYNNEI. The CDR3 coding sequence is TGTGCCAGCAGCTCCGGGACAGCGAGGAGCACCATATATTTT. This encodes CASSSGTARSTIYF. The complete variable domain, with remaining parts taken from reference TRBV2 and TRBJ1-3, reads EPEVTQTPSHQVTQMGQEVILRCVPISNHLYFYWYRQILGQKVEFLVSFYNNEISEKSEIFDDQFSVERPDGSNFTLKIRSTKLEDSAMYFCASSSGTARSTIYFGEGSWLTVV.

Many counts were recorded for this clonotype. The chain combines TRBV6-2 or TRBV6-3 with TRBJ1-2; TRBD1 is a possible D gene (5 bases). The CDR3 length is 14 residues. V shed 10 bases and J shed 8 bases, with 23 bases lying between them. Germline V lookup: CDR1 MNHEY, CDR2 SVGEGT. CDR3 bases: TGTGCCACCAAGACGCCGGGACGCCTTGGAGGCTACACCTTC. Its protein is CATKTPGRLGGYTF.

The V gene is TRBV27, the J gene TRBJ2-7; D perhaps matches TRBD2 (6 bases). The germline V and J ends were trimmed by 3 bases and 3 bases, with 15 bases remaining between them. Germline CDR1 MNHEY, CDR2 SMNVEV (reference sequence). The CDR3 sequence is 15 residues long. The CDR3 here is CASSLSTGLLYEQYF. The DNA of the CDR3 is TGTGCCAGCAGTTTGTCGACGGGACTCCTCTACGAGCAGTACTTC.

Worth noting for this clonotype: A much bigger clone sits one base away, suggesting this may be a read error. The chain is built from TRBV2 and TRBJ1-2, with D unclear. From germline, CDR1 is SNHLY and CDR2 FYNNEI. Trimming cost V 4 bases and J 3 bases, with 9 bases left between them. This CDR3 has 13 amino acids. The CDR3 DNA sequence: TGTGCCAGCAGTGCTTACACCCACTATGGCTACACCTTC. Amino acids: CASSAYTHYGYTF.

This clonotype has at least ten counts. The chain combines TRBV6-5 with TRBJ2-2; D perhaps matches TRBD2 (5 bases). Germline V gene data show CDR1 as MNHEY and CDR2 as SVGAGI. The CDR3 consists of 16 residues. The V and J ends lost 0 bases and 2 bases respectively, with 10 bases between them. Here the CDR3 reads CASSYSGVINTGELFF. The CDR3 coding sequence is TGTGCCAGCAGTTACTCCGGGGTGATCAACACCGGGGAGCTGTTTTTT.